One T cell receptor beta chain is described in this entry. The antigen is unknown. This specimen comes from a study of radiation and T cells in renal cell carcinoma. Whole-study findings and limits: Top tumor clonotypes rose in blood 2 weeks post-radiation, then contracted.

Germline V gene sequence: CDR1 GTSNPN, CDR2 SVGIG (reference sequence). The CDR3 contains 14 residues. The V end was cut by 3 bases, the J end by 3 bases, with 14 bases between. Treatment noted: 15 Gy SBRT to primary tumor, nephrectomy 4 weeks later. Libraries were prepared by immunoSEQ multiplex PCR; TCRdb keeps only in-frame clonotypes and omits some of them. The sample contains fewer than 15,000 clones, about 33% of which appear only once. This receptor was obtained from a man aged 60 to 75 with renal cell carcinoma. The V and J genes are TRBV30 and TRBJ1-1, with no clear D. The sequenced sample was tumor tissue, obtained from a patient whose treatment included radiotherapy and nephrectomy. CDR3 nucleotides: TGTGCCTGGAGAAAATTTACGAGGGACACTGAAGCTTTCTTT. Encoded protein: CAWRKFTRDTEAFF.